Shown below are 23 T cell receptor beta chains from a single sample sequenced in a study of CD8 T cells in Susac syndrome. Random hexamers were used to reverse transcribe the RNA input (roughly 0.5 to 1 ug). A single record per CDR3 protein comes from TCRdb applying MiXCR to the immunoSEQ multiplex PCR reads. The sample has about 210,000 distinct CDR3 sequences; 95% are singletons. What was sequenced was CD4+ T cells from PBMCs. The receptor set was obtained from a human donor with multiple sclerosis.

For the CDR3, the DNA is TGTGCCAGCAGCCAGACAGGGACTAATGAAAAACTGTTTTTT. The encoded protein is CASSQTGTNEKLFF. The J gene is TRBJ1-4, the V gene TRBV3-1, with 7 bases matching TRBD1. CDR1 is LGHDT and CDR2 is YNNKEL in the germline V gene (reference sequence). V shed 3 bases, J shed 2 bases, and the junction held 0 bases outside the gene matches. The CDR3 is 14 amino acids. The variable domain in full, completed from reference TRBV3-1 and TRBJ1-4, reads DTAVSQTPKYLVTQMGNDKSIKCEQNLGHDTMYWYKQDSKKFLKIMFSYNNKELIINETVPNRFSPKSPDKAHLNLHINSLELGDSAVYFCASSQTGTNEKLFFGSGTQLSVL.

The chain has TRBV16 and TRBJ1-2, with TRBD1 matching 9 bases. CDR3 size: 13 residues. Germline V gives CDR1 KGHSY, CDR2 FQNENV. Trimming at V came to 4 bases and at J to 8 bases, leaving 5 bases not matched to a gene. The CDR3: CASSRGQGGGYTF. In DNA form, the CDR3 reads TGTGCCAGCAGCCGGGGACAGGGTGGAGGCTACACCTTC.

The chain joins TRBV4-1 to TRBJ2-3; 8 nucleotides align to TRBD1. From germline, CDR1 is MGHRA and CDR2 YSYEKL. J lost 2 bases, V lost 7 bases, and 8 bases had no gene match. This CDR3 is 15 amino acids long. This chain's CDR3 is CASKQGQGATDTQYF. In DNA form, the CDR3 reads TGCGCCAGCAAGCAAGGACAGGGCGCCACAGATACGCAGTATTTT.

The chain couples TRBV5-6 to TRBJ2-5; 9 nucleotides line up with TRBD2. CDR1 is SGHDT, CDR2 YYEEEE, per germline. After removal of 3 bases from V and 1 base from J, the junction contained 7 bases not matched to a gene. This CDR3 has 16 amino acids. The CDR3 is CASSSRGSGSQETQYF. CDR3 nucleotide sequence: TGTGCCAGCAGCTCGCGAGGTAGCGGGAGCCAAGAGACCCAGTACTTC.

V usage is TRBV27 and J usage is TRBJ1-2, with D maybe TRBD1 (6 bases). Germline-derived CDR1 and CDR2 are MNHEY and SMNVEV (reference sequence). V was shortened by 5 bases and J by 4 bases, with 20 bases between the two germline ends. The CDR3 consists of 16 residues. The CDR3 region is CASSPIRGVRSYGYTF. In DNA, the CDR3 is TGTGCCAGCAGTCCGATCAGGGGCGTCCGTTCCTATGGCTACACCTTC.

The chain links TRBV15 to TRBJ1-1; unclear D gene. CDR1 is LNHNV and CDR2 is YYDKDF in the germline V gene (reference sequence). Trimming pared 0 bases from V and 4 bases from J, leaving 6 bases between. CDR3 size: 13 residues. The CDR3 is CATSRDLTTEAFF. The CDR3 nucleotides are TGTGCCACCAGCAGAGATCTGACCACTGAAGCTTTCTTT.

The V and J genes are TRBV9 and TRBJ2-3; 8 nucleotides match TRBD2. Germline CDR1 SGDLS, CDR2 YYNGEE. The length of the CDR3 is 15 residues. V was clipped by 3 bases and J by 2 bases; unmatched bases: 5. The CDR3 sequence is CASSAIAGLTDTQYF. For the CDR3, the DNA is TGTGCCAGCAGCGCCATAGCGGGACTCACAGATACGCAGTATTTT. The full variable domain, in which reference TRBV9 and TRBJ2-3 provide the parts outside the CDR3, is DSGVTQTPKHLITATGQRVTLRCSPRSGDLSVYWYQQSLDQGLQFLIQYYNGEERAKGNILERFSAQQFPDLHSELNLSSLELGDSALYFCASSAIAGLTDTQYFGPGTRLTVL.

The chain is built from TRBV23-1 and TRBJ2-7, with D uncertain. TRBV23-1 falls under the ORF class, with uncertain function. The CDR3 is made up of 12 amino acids. V gave up 1 base and J gave up 3 bases, with 4 bases separating them. CDR3 DNA sequence: TGCGCCAGCAGTCAATGTGACTACGAGCAGTACTTC. It translates to CASSQCDYEQYF.

The DNA for the CDR3 is TGTGCCACCAGCAGAGGAGGGACAGGGCGACAAGAGACCCAGTACTTC. Its translation is CATSRGGTGRQETQYF. J is TRBJ2-5 and V is TRBV15; 9 bases agree with TRBD1. CDR1 is LNHNV and CDR2 is YYDKDF in the germline V gene (reference sequence). The V and J ends lost 1 base and 2 bases, in that order; junction bases with no gene match: 5. CDR3 length: 16 residues.

The chain joins TRBV12-3 or TRBV12-4 to TRBJ1-2; D might be TRBD1 (6 bases). V was trimmed by 5 bases and J by 7 bases, leaving 14 bases between them. The CDR3 consists of 13 residues. CDR3 sequence: CASSPNSRGGYTF. CDR3 in DNA: TGTGCCAGCAGTCCGAACAGCAGGGGTGGCTACACCTTC.

This sequence joins TRBV5-4 and TRBJ1-1; 9 positions agree with TRBD1. V shed 3 bases, J shed 5 bases, and the junction held 8 bases outside the gene matches. Germline V gene lookup returns CDR1 SGHNT and CDR2 YYREEE (reference sequence). The CDR3 has 15 amino acids. The DNA for the CDR3 is TGTGCCAGCAGCTCACCACAGGGGGCGCGTACTGAAGCTTTCTTT. Its translation: CASSSPQGARTEAFF.

The chain carries TRBV20-1 and TRBJ2-5; 7 bases match TRBD1. This CDR3 region has 13 residues. CDR1 DFQATT and CDR2 SNEGSKA come from the germline V gene (reference sequence). V shed 3 bases, J shed 3 bases, and the junction held 4 bases outside the gene matches. CDR3 nucleotide sequence: TGCAGTGCTAGGGACAGGTTGGAAGAGACCCAGTACTTC. Its protein is CSARDRLEETQYF.

The chain joins TRBV4-1 to TRBJ2-2, with D perhaps matching TRBD2 (7 bases). From germline, CDR1 is MGHRA and CDR2 YSYEKL. V dropped 4 bases and J dropped 5 bases, with 26 bases sitting between them. There are 19 residues in the CDR3. CDR3 nucleotides: TGCGCCAGCAGCCCAACGGGGGGCGGGGTAGTAATACCAACCGGGGAGCTGTTTTTT. It codes for CASSPTGGGVVIPTGELFF.

The chain uses TRBV20-1 and TRBJ2-3, with D perhaps being TRBD1 or TRBD2 (5 bases each). Germline V gene lookup returns CDR1 DFQATT and CDR2 SNEGSKA (reference sequence). The V end was cut by 8 bases, the J end by 3 bases, with 15 bases between. The CDR3 runs to 13 residues. CDR3 region: CSPQGRVTDTQYF. The CDR3 DNA follows: TGCAGTCCCCAGGGACGGGTAACAGATACGCAGTATTTT.

The chain carries TRBV5-1 and TRBJ2-5; the D gene is possibly TRBD2 (5 bases). V lost 7 bases, J lost 6 bases, and 10 bases lay in between. Germline CDR1 is SGHRS and CDR2 is YFSETQ. CDR3 length: 11 amino acids. The CDR3 region has the DNA TGCGCCAGCGCCGGCGGGCAGACCCAGTACTTC. Translated, it gives CASAGGQTQYF.

A single count supports this clonotype. The chain joins TRBV14 to TRBJ1-2; D perhaps matches TRBD1 (5 bases). The V gene lost 1 base and the J gene lost 6 bases, with 9 bases spanning the gap. CDR1 and CDR2 from the germline V gene are SGHDN and FVKESK. The CDR3 consists of 13 residues. Here the CDR3 reads CASSQVTGNGYTF. The CDR3 DNA reads as TGTGCCAGCAGCCAAGTTACAGGCAATGGCTACACCTTC.

The gene calls are TRBV20-1 and TRBJ2-7; TRBD1 matches at 8 bases. CDR1 and CDR2 from the germline V gene are DFQATT and SNEGSKA (reference sequence). This CDR3 contains 14 residues. With 6 bases clipped from V and 3 bases from J, the junction kept 10 bases outside the gene matches. The CDR3 DNA is TGCAGTGCAACGCAGGGGGCGGGCGGCTACGAGCAGTACTTC. This translates into CSATQGAGGYEQYF.

The chain employs TRBV29-1 and TRBJ1-1, with a weak D call TRBD1 (6 bases). CDR3 length equals 13 residues. V lost 5 bases and J 2 bases, leaving 12 bases between the germline ends. CDR1 SQVTM and CDR2 ANQGSEA come from the germline V gene. Here the CDR3 DNA reads TGCAGCGTTCAAGGGGGGGACAACACTGAAGCTTTCTTT. Residues: CSVQGGDNTEAFF.

The V and J genes are TRBV20-1 and TRBJ2-6; D unresolved. The CDR3 extends over 13 amino acids. Germline CDR1 is DFQATT and CDR2 is SNEGSKA (reference sequence). The ends were cut back, 5 bases at V and 0 bases at J, with 5 bases in the middle. This CDR3 is CSAQSSGANVLTF. CDR3 DNA: TGCAGTGCTCAGAGCTCTGGGGCCAACGTCCTGACTTTC.

The rearrangement joins TRBV29-1 to TRBJ2-1; TRBD2 agrees at 8 bases. The V and J ends lost 4 bases and 4 bases, in that order; junction bases with no gene match: 6. Per germline, CDR1 SQVTM and CDR2 ANQGSEA. CDR3 size: 14 residues. This CDR3 reads CSVGGGGSYNEQFF. CDR3 nucleotides: TGCAGCGTTGGGGGCGGGGGGTCATACAATGAGCAGTTCTTC.

This chain links TRBV2 with TRBJ1-1; no firm D call. The CDR3 length is 13 residues. The germline V gene has CDR1 SNHLY and CDR2 FYNNEI. The V end lost 7 bases, the J end lost 1 base, and 10 bases lay between the germline ends. The CDR3 nucleotides are TGTGCCAGCACGGCAGGACCGAACACTGAAGCTTTCTTT. Translating gives CASTAGPNTEAFF.

The rearrangement links TRBV28 to TRBJ1-2, with a tentative D call TRBD1 (6 bases). The V end lost 7 bases, the J end lost 4 bases, and 19 bases lay between the germline ends. Per germline, CDR1 MDHEN and CDR2 SYDVKM. The length of the CDR3 is 15 residues. The CDR3 DNA sequence: TGTGCCAGCAATTTGGGGGCTACTGGATCCTATGGCTACACCTTC. This gives the protein CASNLGATGSYGYTF.

V and J are TRBV10-3 and TRBJ1-2; a possible D gene is TRBD1 (5 bases). The V end lost 7 bases, the J end lost 7 bases, and 16 bases lay between the germline ends. In germline, CDR1 is ENHRY, CDR2 SYGVKD. The length of the CDR3 is 13 residues. The CDR3 here is CAIMKAGTFGYTF. The CDR3 DNA reads as TGTGCCATCATGAAAGCCGGGACCTTTGGCTACACCTTC.